The 5 T cell receptor beta chains below were found in one sample sequenced in a study of Ad26.COV2.S vaccination and SARS-CoV-2 variants. Noted treatment: some 20 received Ad26.COV2.S at low or high dose, single or two shots; roughly five received placebo; per-sample allocation not given. Collection of samples fell on day 63 after the first vaccine or placebo injection. The table came from immunoSEQ multiplex PCR; TCRdb's copy has only in-frame clones and leaves some out. The sample contains about 240,000 clones, 70% to 90% of which appear only once. Sequenced material: peripheral blood, taken in a trial of Ad26.COV2.S vaccine versus placebo. Receptor source: a person aged 18-60 years who received the Ad26.COV2.S COVID-19 vaccine or a placebo.

The chain employs TRBV4-3 and TRBJ2-5; D may correspond to TRBD1 or TRBD2 (5 bases each). With 1 base removed from V and 2 bases from J, the gap between germline ends came to 20 bases. Germline V gene sequence: CDR1 LGHNA, CDR2 YSLEER. The CDR3 is 18 amino acids. This CDR3 reads CASSQVVSRDGTQETQYF. In nucleotides, the CDR3 is TGCGCCAGCAGCCAAGTTGTTTCCCGGGACGGAACTCAAGAGACCCAGTACTTC.

This CDR3 reads CASSLTGATGELFF. The CDR3 DNA is TGTGCCAGCAGCCTGACAGGGGCTACCGGGGAGCTGTTTTTT. V is TRBV5-4 and J is TRBJ2-2; 8 bases align to TRBD1. CDR3 length equals 14 residues. The germline CDR1 and CDR2 sequences are SGHNT and YYREEE (reference sequence). V lost 4 bases and J lost 5; bases outside the gene matches: 4. The full variable domain, completed using reference TRBV5-4 and TRBJ2-2, is ETGVTQSPTHLIKTRGQQVTLRCSSQSGHNTVSWYQQALGQGPQFIFQYYREEENGRGNFPPRFSGLQFPNYSSELNVNALELDDSALYLCASSLTGATGELFFGEGSRLTVL.

The rearrangement links TRBV10-2 to TRBJ1-5; D is unclear. This CDR3 comprises 15 residues. Germline V gives CDR1 WSHSY, CDR2 SAAADI. Trimming cost V 0 bases and J 2 bases, with 8 bases left between them. The CDR3 loop is CASSESRGGNQPQHF. In DNA, the CDR3 is TGCGCCAGCAGTGAGTCACGGGGAGGCAATCAGCCCCAGCATTTT.

This sequence joins TRBV28 and TRBJ2-1; 9 nucleotides match TRBD1. Per the germline V gene, CDR1 is MDHEN and CDR2 is SYDVKM. Trimming removed 8 bases from V and 5 bases from J; junction bases left unmatched: 13. CDR3 length: 16 residues. CDR3 DNA sequence: TGTGCCAGCGGCCCGGGACAGGGCCCTGTGGACAATGAGCAGTTCTTC. Residues: CASGPGQGPVDNEQFF.

This sequence joins TRBV7-2 and TRBJ2-2; no clear D gene. Germline CDR1 is SGHTA and CDR2 is FQGNSA. The CDR3 consists of 14 residues. V was trimmed by 2 bases and J by 4 bases, leaving 8 bases between them. CDR3 DNA: TGTGCCAGCAGCTTACCTACTCCCACCGGGGAGCTGTTTTTT. Translation: CASSLPTPTGELFF.